These 20 T cell receptor beta chains were sequenced from one sample in a study of T cell changes during pregnancy in multiple sclerosis. The table came from immunoSEQ multiplex PCR; TCRdb's copy has only in-frame clones and leaves some out. The sample has about 36,000 clones, just over 90% seen once; the top ten hold approximately 0.44%. The sample here was CD4+ T cells from peripheral blood mononuclear cells, taken in the first trimester of pregnancy. These TCRs come from a female donor with multiple sclerosis, enrolled in a pregnancy study.

The V call is TRBV19, the J call TRBJ1-2; possibly TRBD1 for D (5 bases). Germline assignment: CDR1 LNHDA and CDR2 SQIVND (reference sequence). The CDR3 is 13 residues long. V dropped 5 bases and J dropped 4 bases, with 11 bases sitting between them. The CDR3 region has the DNA TGTGCCAGTAGTGCACAGGTGGGCTATGGCTACACCTTC. Protein: CASSAQVGYGYTF.

The chain links TRBV7-9 to TRBJ2-7, with a possible D match to TRBD1 (5 bases). The germline V and J ends were trimmed by 1 base and 3 bases, with 10 bases remaining between them. The CDR3 has 14 residues. Germline values: CDR1 SEHNR, CDR2 FQNEAQ (reference sequence). This chain's CDR3 is CASSLGTIDYEQYF. The CDR3 nucleotides read TGTGCCAGCAGCTTAGGGACAATCGACTACGAGCAGTACTTC.

The chain combines TRBV9 with TRBJ2-1; 9 nucleotides line up with TRBD1. Trimming at V came to 3 bases and at J to 7 bases, leaving 8 bases not matched to a gene. CDR1 and CDR2 from the germline V gene are SGDLS and YYNGEE. This CDR3 has 15 residues. This CDR3 reads CASSAYRGLANEQFF. DNA for the CDR3: TGTGCCAGCAGCGCGTACAGGGGGCTAGCAAATGAGCAGTTCTTC. Full variable domain (missing parts from reference TRBV9 and TRBJ2-1): DSGVTQTPKHLITATGQRVTLRCSPRSGDLSVYWYQQSLDQGLQFLIQYYNGEERAKGNILERFSAQQFPDLHSELNLSSLELGDSALYFCASSAYRGLANEQFFGPGTRLTVL.

The V and J genes are TRBV25-1 and TRBJ2-7; 10 nucleotides align to TRBD1. Germline lookup yields CDR1 MGHDK and CDR2 SYGVNS. The ends lost 3 bases at V and 3 bases at J; junction bases unmatched: 2. The length of the CDR3 is 14 residues. DNA for the CDR3: TGTGCCAGCAGTGACGGACAGGGGGGCTACGAGCAGTACTTC. Translating it yields CASSDGQGGYEQYF.

In DNA, the CDR3 is TGTGCCAGCAGCCGAGACGGGGCAACTAATGAAAAACTGTTTTTT. It specifies CASSRDGATNEKLFF. The chain combines TRBV6-5 with TRBJ1-4; no reliable D call. Trimming took off 6 bases at V and 0 bases at J, with 11 bases between the two ends. The CDR3 runs to 15 residues. Germline V gene data show CDR1 as MNHEY and CDR2 as SVGAGI.

The J gene is TRBJ2-5, the V gene TRBV5-4; TRBD1 aligns across 8 bases. Germline lookup yields CDR1 SGHNT and CDR2 YYREEE (reference sequence). V gave up 4 bases and J gave up 5 bases; unmatched junction bases: 10. The CDR3 consists of 15 residues. CDR3 DNA sequence: TGTGCCAGCAGCAGCCGGGACAGGTACGGGGAGACCCAGTACTTC. Amino acid sequence: CASSSRDRYGETQYF.

The chain links TRBV2 to TRBJ1-5; 9 bases line up with TRBD1. With V trimmed by 5 bases and J by 2 bases, 1 base remained unmatched. Looked up from germline, CDR1 is SNHLY and CDR2 is FYNNEI. The length of the CDR3 is 14 residues. CDR3: CASSRDRGNQPQHF. As DNA, the CDR3 is TGTGCCAGCAGTCGGGACAGGGGCAATCAGCCCCAGCATTTT. The full variable domain, its missing parts supplied by reference TRBV2 and TRBJ1-5, is EPEVTQTPSHQVTQMGQEVILRCVPISNHLYFYWYRQILGQKVEFLVSFYNNEISEKSEIFDDQFSVERPDGSNFTLKIRSTKLEDSAMYFCASSRDRGNQPQHFGDGTRLSIL.

V gene TRBV7-9 combines with J gene TRBJ2-1, with 11 bases matching TRBD2. From germline, CDR1 is SEHNR and CDR2 FQNEAQ (reference sequence). CDR3 length: 18 amino acids. The V and J ends lost 4 bases and 7 bases, in that order; junction bases with no gene match: 15. CDR3 protein: CASSSFSFSGRAENEQFF. The CDR3 DNA reads TGTGCCAGCAGCTCCTTCTCCTTTAGCGGGAGGGCCGAAAATGAGCAGTTCTTC.

The gene calls are TRBV9 and TRBJ2-3, with 8 positions matching TRBD1. CDR3 size: 14 residues. V shed 4 bases and J 4 bases; nucleotides not matched to a gene: 5. The germline gives CDR1 SGDLS, CDR2 YYNGEE. CDR3 region: CASSPRTGPDTQYF. CDR3 DNA: TGTGCCAGCAGCCCCCGGACAGGGCCAGATACGCAGTATTTT.

The V call is TRBV28, the J call TRBJ2-7; tentatively, D is TRBD1 (6 bases). CDR1 is MDHEN and CDR2 is SYDVKM in the germline V gene. V lost 7 bases and J lost 4, with 20 bases in between. The CDR3 contains 15 residues. The CDR3 DNA follows: TGTGCCAGCACCGGTCACACGGGACACCTGTACGAGCAGTACTTC. It specifies CASTGHTGHLYEQYF. The entire variable domain, with the rest obtained from reference TRBV28 and TRBJ2-7, is as follows: DVKVTQSSRYLVKRTGEKVFLECVQDMDHENMFWYRQDPGLGLRLIYFSYDVKMKEKGDIPEGYSVSREKKERFSLILESASTNQTSMYLCASTGHTGHLYEQYFGPGTRLTVT.

V is TRBV29-1 and J is TRBJ2-3; D unresolved. With 3 bases removed from V and 1 base from J, the gap between germline ends came to 8 bases. CDR3 length: 13 residues. Germline V gene sequence: CDR1 SQVTM, CDR2 ANQGSEA. The DNA of the CDR3 is TGCAGCGTTGAGCAACAAGGCACAGATACGCAGTATTTT. Protein: CSVEQQGTDTQYF.

CDR3 in amino acids: CASSGGTGSGYTF. As DNA, the CDR3 is TGTGCCAGCAGTGGGGGGACAGGGAGCGGCTACACCTTC. This chain connects TRBV25-1 to TRBJ1-2; TRBD1 matches 9 bases. The CDR3 spans 13 residues. V lost 4 bases and J lost 8; bases outside the gene matches: 5. The germline V gene has CDR1 MGHDK and CDR2 SYGVNS.

The chain uses TRBV11-2 and TRBJ2-7; D perhaps matches TRBD2 (5 bases). The CDR3 contains 14 residues. Germline CDR1 reads SGHAT; CDR2 reads FQNNGV. The V end was cut by 1 base, the J end by 3 bases, with 10 bases between. CDR3 bases: TGTGCCAGCAGCTTAGGTGAGAGCGGCTACGAGCAGTACTTC. This gives the protein CASSLGESGYEQYF.

This chain joins TRBV30 and TRBJ1-2, with TRBD1 identical over 7 bases. After removal of 4 bases from V and 4 bases from J, the junction contained 6 bases not matched to a gene. This CDR3 region has 13 residues. Germline-derived CDR1 and CDR2 are GTSNPN and SVGIG (reference sequence). The DNA of the CDR3 is TGTGCCTGGAATCGACAGGGAATCTATGGCTACACCTTC. Translation gives CAWNRQGIYGYTF.

This rearrangement joins TRBV19 to TRBJ2-3, with 10 nucleotides matching TRBD1. The CDR3 is 16 amino acids. Trimming at V came to 7 bases and at J to 7 bases, leaving 14 bases not matched to a gene. Per germline, CDR1 LNHDA and CDR2 SQIVND (reference sequence). This chain's CDR3 is CASNTRGDRGLHTQYF. CDR3 nucleotide sequence: TGTGCCAGTAACACTAGGGGAGACAGGGGGCTACATACGCAGTATTTT.

V usage is TRBV20-1 and J usage is TRBJ2-7, with D possibly being TRBD1 (5 bases). Germline V gene lookup returns CDR1 DFQATT and CDR2 SNEGSKA (reference sequence). With 7 bases removed from V and 5 bases from J, the gap between germline ends came to 12 bases. This CDR3 is built from 11 residues. In DNA form, the CDR3 reads TGCAGTGTCAGGGTTATCAACGAGCAGTACTTC. Amino acid sequence: CSVRVINEQYF.

The rearrangement links TRBV27 to TRBJ1-2, with 8 bases lining up with TRBD1. J gave up 4 bases and V 5 bases, and 9 bases lay outside the gene matches. The length of the CDR3 is 15 residues. CDR1 and CDR2 (germline): MNHEY, SMNVEV (reference sequence). The CDR3: CASSPRQGNSYGYTF. The CDR3 bases are TGTGCCAGCAGTCCCCGACAGGGGAATTCCTATGGCTACACCTTC.

This clone was detected only once. The V and J genes are TRBV5-1 and TRBJ2-3; D may be TRBD2 (6 bases). Deletions cut 6 bases from V and 3 bases from J, with 20 bases between. CDR1 and CDR2 from the germline V gene are SGHRS and YFSETQ. The CDR3 has 16 amino acids. CDR3 sequence reads: CASTRGTDPRTDTQYF. CDR3 in DNA: TGCGCCAGCACCCGGGGGACCGATCCTAGGACAGATACGCAGTATTTT.

The V gene is TRBV7-6, the J gene TRBJ1-1, with unresolved D. Germline CDR1 and CDR2: SGHVS and FNYEAQ. V was cut by 1 base and J by 1 base, with 7 bases left in between. The CDR3 is 14 amino acids. CDR3 nucleotides: TGTGCCAGCAGCTTAGGAACGGGGAACACTGAAGCTTTCTTT. The encoded protein is CASSLGTGNTEAFF.

The rearrangement links TRBV10-3 to TRBJ2-1, with 12 bases lining up with TRBD2. Germline lookup yields CDR1 ENHRY and CDR2 SYGVKD. Unmatched junction bases numbered 9, after V lost 7 bases and J lost 8 bases. The CDR3 is 15 amino acids. CDR3 DNA: TGTGCCATCACCAGAACTAGCGGGAGGAAGGATGAGCAGTTCTTC. Protein product: CAITRTSGRKDEQFF.